This T cell receptor (beta chain) was captured by sequencing in a study of immune evolution from preneoplasia to lung adenocarcinoma. Some clones are missing from TCRdb's copy, which holds only in-frame ones; the method was immunoSEQ multiplex PCR. This sample yields around 5,400 clones, of which 69% are seen a single time; over 20% belongs to the top ten. Study-level points and caveats: Clonality was highest in normal lung, lower in later-stage lesions apparently.

Looked up from germline, CDR1 is MNHEY and CDR2 is SVGAGI. Between the trimmed V and J ends, which lost 5 bases and 2 bases, there was a span of 13 bases. The CDR3 is made up of 15 amino acids. This clone was detected only a few times. Its specificity is unknown. The sample was FFPE adjacent normal lung tissue. The chain employs TRBV6-5 and TRBJ1-5; D gene uncertain. The receptor was isolated from a person older than 75 with lung adenocarcinoma. CDR3 residues: CASSVGPAGNQPQHF. The CDR3 DNA is TGTGCCAGCAGTGTCGGGCCTGCCGGCAATCAGCCCCAGCATTTT.